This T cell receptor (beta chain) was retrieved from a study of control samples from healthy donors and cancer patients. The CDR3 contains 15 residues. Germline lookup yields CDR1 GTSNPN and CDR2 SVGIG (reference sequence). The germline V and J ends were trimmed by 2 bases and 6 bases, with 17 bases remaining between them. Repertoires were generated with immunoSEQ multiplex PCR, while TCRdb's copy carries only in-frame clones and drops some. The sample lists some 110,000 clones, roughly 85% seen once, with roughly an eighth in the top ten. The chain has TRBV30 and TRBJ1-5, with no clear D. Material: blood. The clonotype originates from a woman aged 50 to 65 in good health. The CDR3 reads CAWSPPPGSGQPQHF. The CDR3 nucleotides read TGTGCCTGGAGTCCCCCCCCGGGGAGCGGTCAGCCCCAGCATTTT.